This T cell receptor beta chain was documented in a study of blood T cell repertoires in COVID-19. TCRdb keeps only in-frame clones here, not all; method: immunoSEQ multiplex PCR. Of 210,000 or so clones in the sample, 80% were seen once. In terms of age and location, participants ranged from roughly 18 to 90 years and lived in about two dozen US areas. Participants' own reports of clinical history determined their cohort assignment. This CDR3 region has 17 residues. V lost 5 bases to trimming and J lost 9 bases; unmatched junction nucleotides: 18. The V gene's germline CDR1 is LNHDA and CDR2 SQIVND (reference sequence).

The sequencing input was PBMCs or T cells enriched from blood (not recorded which). This TCR was sampled from a man aged 25 to 45 with acute COVID-19. V and J are TRBV19 and TRBJ2-1; 8 nucleotides agree with TRBD2. Written as DNA, the CDR3 is TGTGCCAGTAGTTCTGTAACTAGCGGCCGGGGGCATACTGAGCAGTTCTTC. It encodes CASSSVTSGRGHTEQFF.